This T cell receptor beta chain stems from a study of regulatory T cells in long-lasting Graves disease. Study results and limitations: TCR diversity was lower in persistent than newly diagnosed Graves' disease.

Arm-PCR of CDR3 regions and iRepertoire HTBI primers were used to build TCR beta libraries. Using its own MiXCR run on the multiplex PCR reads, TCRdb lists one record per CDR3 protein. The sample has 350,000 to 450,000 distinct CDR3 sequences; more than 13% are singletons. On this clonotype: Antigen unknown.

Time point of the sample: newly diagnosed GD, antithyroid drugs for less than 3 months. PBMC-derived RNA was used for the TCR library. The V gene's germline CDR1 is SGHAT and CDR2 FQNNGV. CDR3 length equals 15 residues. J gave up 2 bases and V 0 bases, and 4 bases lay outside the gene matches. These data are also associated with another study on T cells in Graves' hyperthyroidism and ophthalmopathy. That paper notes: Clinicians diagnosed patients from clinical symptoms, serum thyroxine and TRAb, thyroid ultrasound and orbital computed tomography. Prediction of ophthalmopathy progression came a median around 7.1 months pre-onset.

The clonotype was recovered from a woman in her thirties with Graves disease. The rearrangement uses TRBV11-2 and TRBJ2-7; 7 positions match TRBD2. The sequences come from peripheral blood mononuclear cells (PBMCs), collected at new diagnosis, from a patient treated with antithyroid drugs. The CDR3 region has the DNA TGTGCCAGCAGCTTAGATGCGGGAGCGCCCTACGAGCAGTACTTC. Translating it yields CASSLDAGAPYEQYF.